This T cell receptor beta chain derives from a study of T cell responses to AZD1222 COVID-19 vaccine (TCRdb year 2021). Background on the whole study: AZD1222 recipients with second doses at about 4 weeks or about 12 weeks were pooled, because spike-specific TCR depth and breadth did not differ between schedules. A total of around 240 trial participants underwent TCR sequencing, of whom roughly 210 had received two doses of AZD1222 and 26 had received two doses of the MenACWY control vaccine. Enrollment into the trials was organized by age into subgroups of 18-55, 56-69 and 70-plus years, and those subgroups contained about 150, 27 and 61 TCR-sequenced participants, respectively. The study at large found these results: Epitopes outside the regions mutated in the B.1.351 and B.1.1.7 variants were reportedly recognized by nearly half of the unique spike-specific TCRs. Vaccine-associated CD4 TCRs spanned the whole spike protein, with dominant responses in regions 160-218 and 743-854. Because no samples from the day 14 peak response were available, repertoires could be characterized only after the peak T cell response. Conclusions about previously exposed vaccinees were limited because only a handful of AZD1222 recipients were SARS-CoV-2 seropositive at baseline. The 56-69-year group was small, and its depth increase did not reach significance, likely because of low power. After two AZD1222 doses, both the breadth and the depth of spike-specific TCRs were significantly higher than at day 0 and than in MenACWY recipients. Most participants were white British and females outnumbered males, and the authors suggested that clonal diversity may have been underestimated.

Interpreted using the paper, the time point label stands for: baseline before first vaccination. Vaccinee samples came from UK trials COV001 and COV002, including a single-blind randomized controlled phase 2/3 trial of AZD1222 (ChAdOx1 nCoV-19) in healthy adults. For TCRbeta chain sequencing, PBMC samples from trial participants were taken at day 0 and at day 28 after the second dose. The CDR3 regions of human TCRbeta chains were analyzed by immunosequencing. As for the authors' bioinformatics: TCRs in the repertoires were matched against a reference library of SARS-CoV-2-specific TCRs that had been generated with the MIRA antigen-specificity platform. Breadth meant the fraction of unique TCRs that were SARS-CoV-2-associated, whereas depth meant the fraction of total T cells that were SARS-CoV-2-associated. Using the MIRA data, every spike-specific TCR was mapped to the spike region that the TCR reacted to and assigned to either a CD4 or a CD8 class. Log10-transformed breadth and depth values were compared by one-way ANOVA with Sidak's multiple comparisons tests. The table was pulled from immuneACCESS by TCRdb, which kept in-frame rearrangements only. Such tables lose some clones; where checked, under half of the loss comes from unresolved V genes, and the rest has no known cause. V and J calls and clone size are as listed in that table; D and trimming were resolved from the DNA. Recorded for this sample are under 85,000 clones; roughly nine tenths of them occurred a single time. The ten largest clonotypes hold roughly a quarter of the sample.

Notes on this clone: Its binding antigen is unknown. Within one base of it there is no much larger clone, and no base qualities were kept.

Sequences LGHDT (CDR1) and YNNKEL (CDR2) are obtained from the germline V gene (reference sequence). CDR3 length: 15 amino acids, cysteine to phenylalanine. Only the CDR3 DNA stays, 45 bases, in frame from base 1. The junction shows trimming of 4 bases on V and 10 bases on J, plus 22 bases between the germline ends. This receptor chain uses TRBV3-1 (or the pseudogene TRBV3-2) and TRBJ1-1; the D region possibly corresponds to TRBD1 (6 bases align). This sequence was found in an adult in good health. Sequences were derived from peripheral blood, sampled on day 0 of AZD1222 vaccination. The CDR3 region has the sequence CASSPPLGAGGGAFF. The DNA is as follows: TGTGCCAGCAGCCCCCCCCTGGGGGCAGGCGGGGGAGCTTTCTTT.